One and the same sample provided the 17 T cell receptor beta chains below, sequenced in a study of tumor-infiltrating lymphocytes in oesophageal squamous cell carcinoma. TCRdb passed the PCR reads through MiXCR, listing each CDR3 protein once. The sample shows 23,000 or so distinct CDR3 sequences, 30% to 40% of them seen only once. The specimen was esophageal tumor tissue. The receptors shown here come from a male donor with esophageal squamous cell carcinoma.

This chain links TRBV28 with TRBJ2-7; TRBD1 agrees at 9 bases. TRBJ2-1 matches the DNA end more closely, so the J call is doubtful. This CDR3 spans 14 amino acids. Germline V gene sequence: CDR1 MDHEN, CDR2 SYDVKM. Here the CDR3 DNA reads TGTGCCAGCAGGCTTTACAGGGGGCACAATGAGCAGTTCTTC. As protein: CASRLYRGHNEQFF.

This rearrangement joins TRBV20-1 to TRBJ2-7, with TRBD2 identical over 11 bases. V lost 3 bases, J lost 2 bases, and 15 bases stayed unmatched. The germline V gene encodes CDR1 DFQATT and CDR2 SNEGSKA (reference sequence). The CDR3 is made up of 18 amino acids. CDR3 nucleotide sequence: TGCAGTGCTAGGACGATTACACTAGCGGGAGAGGTACCCTACGAGCAGTACTTC. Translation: CSARTITLAGEVPYEQYF.

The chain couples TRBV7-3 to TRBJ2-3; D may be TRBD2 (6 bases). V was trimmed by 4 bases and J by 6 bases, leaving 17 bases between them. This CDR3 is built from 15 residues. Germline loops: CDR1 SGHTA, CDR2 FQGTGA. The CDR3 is CASSSHSSAGDTQYF. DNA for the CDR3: TGTGCCAGCAGCTCCCATTCCAGCGCGGGGGATACGCAGTATTTT.

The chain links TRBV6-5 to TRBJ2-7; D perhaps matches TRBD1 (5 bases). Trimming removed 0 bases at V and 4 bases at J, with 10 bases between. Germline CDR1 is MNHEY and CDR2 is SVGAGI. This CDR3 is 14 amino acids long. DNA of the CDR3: TGTGCCAGCAGTTACTCGGAAGCAGGGTACGAGCAGTACTTC. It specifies CASSYSEAGYEQYF.

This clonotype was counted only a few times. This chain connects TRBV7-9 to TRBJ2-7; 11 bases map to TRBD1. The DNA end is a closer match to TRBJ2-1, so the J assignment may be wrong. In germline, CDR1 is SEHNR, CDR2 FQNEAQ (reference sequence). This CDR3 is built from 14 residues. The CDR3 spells CASRGTGGLDEQFF. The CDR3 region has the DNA TGTGCCAGCAGAGGGACAGGGGGACTCGATGAGCAGTTCTTC.

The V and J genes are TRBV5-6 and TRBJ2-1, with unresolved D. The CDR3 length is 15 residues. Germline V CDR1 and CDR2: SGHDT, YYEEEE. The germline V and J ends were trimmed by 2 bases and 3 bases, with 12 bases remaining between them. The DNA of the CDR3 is TGTGCCAGCAGCTTTGAGTACCTGGACTACAATGAGCAGTTCTTC. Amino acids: CASSFEYLDYNEQFF.

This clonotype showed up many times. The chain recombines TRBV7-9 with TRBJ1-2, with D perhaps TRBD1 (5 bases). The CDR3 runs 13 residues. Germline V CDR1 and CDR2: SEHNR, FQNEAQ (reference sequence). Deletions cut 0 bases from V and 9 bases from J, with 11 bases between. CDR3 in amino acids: CASSLAGRESYTF. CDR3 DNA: TGTGCCAGCAGCTTAGCTGGCAGGGAGAGCTACACCTTC.

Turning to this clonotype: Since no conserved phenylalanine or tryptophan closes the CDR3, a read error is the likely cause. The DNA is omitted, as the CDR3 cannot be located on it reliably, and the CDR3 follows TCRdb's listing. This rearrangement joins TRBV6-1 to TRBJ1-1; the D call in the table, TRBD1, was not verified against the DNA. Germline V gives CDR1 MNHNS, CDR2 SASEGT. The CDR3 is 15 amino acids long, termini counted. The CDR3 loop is CASRRPVGYGYTFGP.

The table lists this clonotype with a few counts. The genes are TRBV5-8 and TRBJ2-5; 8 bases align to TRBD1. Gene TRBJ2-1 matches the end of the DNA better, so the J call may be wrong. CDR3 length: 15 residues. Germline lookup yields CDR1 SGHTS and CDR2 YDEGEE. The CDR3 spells CASSLAGGDWNEQFF. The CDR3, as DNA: TGTGCCAGCAGCTTGGCAGGGGGCGATTGGAATGAGCAGTTCTTC.

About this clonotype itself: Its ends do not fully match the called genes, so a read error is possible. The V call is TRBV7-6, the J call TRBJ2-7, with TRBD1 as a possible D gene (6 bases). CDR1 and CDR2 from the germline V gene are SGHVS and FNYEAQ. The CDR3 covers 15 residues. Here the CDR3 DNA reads TGTGCTAGCAGCCTAAACAGGGAGATCTACAATGAGCAGTACTTC. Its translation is CASSLNREIYNEQYF. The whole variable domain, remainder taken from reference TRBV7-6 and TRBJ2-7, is GAGVSQSPRYKVTKRGQDVALRCDPISGHVSLYWYRQALGQGPEFLTYFNYEAQQDKSGLPNDRFSAERPEGSISTLTIQRTEQRDSAMYRCASSLNREIYNEQYFGPGTRLTVT.

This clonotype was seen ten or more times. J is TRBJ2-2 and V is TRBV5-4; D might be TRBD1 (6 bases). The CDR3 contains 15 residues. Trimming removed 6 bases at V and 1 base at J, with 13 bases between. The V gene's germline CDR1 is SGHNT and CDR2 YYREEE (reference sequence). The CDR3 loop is CASTPPGVNTGELFF. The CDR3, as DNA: TGTGCCAGCACCCCTCCAGGGGTGAACACCGGGGAGCTGTTTTTT.

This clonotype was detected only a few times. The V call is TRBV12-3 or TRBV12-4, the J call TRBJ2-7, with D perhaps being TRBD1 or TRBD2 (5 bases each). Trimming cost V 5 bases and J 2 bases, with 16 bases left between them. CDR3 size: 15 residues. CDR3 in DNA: TGTGCCAGCAGTAACCTCCGGGACGGGACCTACGAGCAGTACTTC. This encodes CASSNLRDGTYEQYF.

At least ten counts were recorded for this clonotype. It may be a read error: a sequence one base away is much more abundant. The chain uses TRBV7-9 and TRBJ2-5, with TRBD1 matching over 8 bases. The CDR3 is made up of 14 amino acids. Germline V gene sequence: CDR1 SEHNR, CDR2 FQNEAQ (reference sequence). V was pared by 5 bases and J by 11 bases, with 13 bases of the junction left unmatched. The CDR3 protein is CASSDTDRVNEQYF. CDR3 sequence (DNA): TGTGCCAGCAGCGATACGGACAGGGTCAATGAGCAGTACTTC. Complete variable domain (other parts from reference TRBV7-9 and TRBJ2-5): DTGVSQNPRHKITKRGQNVTFRCDPISEHNRLYWYRQTLGQGPEFLTYFQNEAQLEKSRLLSDRFSAERPKGSFSTLEIQRTEQGDSAMYLCASSDTDRVNEQYFGPGTRLLVL.

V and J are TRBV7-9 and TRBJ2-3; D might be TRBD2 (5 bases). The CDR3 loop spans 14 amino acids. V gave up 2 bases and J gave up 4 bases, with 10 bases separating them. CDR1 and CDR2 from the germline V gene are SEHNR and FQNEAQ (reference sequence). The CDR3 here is CASSLNGNADTQYF. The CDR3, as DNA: TGTGCCAGCAGCTTAAACGGGAACGCAGATACGCAGTATTTT.

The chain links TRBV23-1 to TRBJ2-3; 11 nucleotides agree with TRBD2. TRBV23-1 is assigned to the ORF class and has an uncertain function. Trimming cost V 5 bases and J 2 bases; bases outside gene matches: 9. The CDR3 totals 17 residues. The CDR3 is CASSTPSGGPATDTQYF. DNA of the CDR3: TGCGCCAGCAGTACTCCTAGCGGGGGGCCCGCCACAGATACGCAGTATTTT.

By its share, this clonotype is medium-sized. The CDR3 protein is CASSLAGGVLQETQYF. The CDR3 region has the DNA TGTGCCAGCAGCTTAGCGGGGGGCGTCCTTCAAGAGACCCAGTACTTC. The chain couples TRBV7-6 to TRBJ2-5; D might be TRBD1 or TRBD2, each matching 6 bases. CDR1 and CDR2 (germline): SGHVS, FNYEAQ. Trimming left V 0 bases short and J 2 bases short, with 13 bases between. The CDR3 is 16 amino acids.

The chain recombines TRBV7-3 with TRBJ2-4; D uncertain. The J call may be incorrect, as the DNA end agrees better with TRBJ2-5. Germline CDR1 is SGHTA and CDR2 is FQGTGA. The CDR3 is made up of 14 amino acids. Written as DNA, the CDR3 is TGTGCCAGCAGCCCCACCGGCCTCCAAGAGACCCAGTACTTC. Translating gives CASSPTGLQETQYF.